This T cell receptor beta chain appears in the sequencing data of a study of T cells in Graves' hyperthyroidism and ophthalmopathy (dated by TCRdb to the late 2010s). For the wider study: Peripheral blood was collected at initial diagnosis, before any treatment. Once sampling was done, hyperthyroidism patients were given methimazole at a starting dose of 30 mg daily, whereas ophthalmopathy patients were given high-dose intravenous methylprednisolone. The paper reports TCR Vbeta CDR3 sequencing of approximately 140 peripheral blood samples: 40 to 45 ophthalmopathy, under 80 hyperthyroidism and 17 progressor patients. The 75 to 100 discovery patients were randomly split 7:3 into training and test sets. An independent validation cohort of around 19 hyperthyroidism patients and about 16 patients who later progressed to ophthalmopathy tested prospective prediction of ophthalmopathy. In more than 5 Graves' hyperthyroidism patients, the study also compared T-cell repertoires from thyroid tissue with T-cell repertoires from blood. To identify TCR V-J signatures that set the groups apart, the researchers used a discovery cohort of about a hundred patients, made up of under 45 with Graves' ophthalmopathy and about 60 with stable Graves' hyperthyroidism. Summary of the overall study and its limitations: No statistical method was used to set the sample size in advance, and investigators knew the group allocation. In validation, the model predicted progression to ophthalmopathy with over 65% sensitivity and around 72% specificity, a median of around 6.6 months before onset. A 13 V-J signature model separated ophthalmopathy from stable hyperthyroidism, with just over 85% sensitivity and 81.08% specificity in cross-validation and 80%/75% in testing. Most expanded thyroid clonotypes (frequency above 0.001) were also detected in blood, a finding suggesting that blood repertoires may reflect thyroid immune responses.

In the ophthalmopathy patients, disease was moderately to severely active, with a Clinical Activity Score of 3 or more, a NOSPECS grade of 4 or more, and a duration of less than 3 months. The study excluded patients with uncontrolled infections, other autoimmune diseases, pregnancy or lactation. Diagnoses relied on clinical symptoms, serum thyroxine and TRAb, thyroid ultrasound and orbital computed tomography. PBMCs were isolated from approximately 10 ml of fresh peripheral blood by Ficoll-Paque density gradient centrifugation. Total RNA was extracted using Trizol reagent, and RNA quality was assessed on an Agilent 2100 Bioanalyzer. V and J are truncated by 3 bases and 3 bases respectively, leaving an intervening sequence of 19 bases. CDR1 and CDR2 are read off the germline V gene as SGHRS and YFSETQ. Inclusive of the bounding cysteine and phenylalanine, the CDR3 is 17 residues long. The sequence is cut down to CDR3 DNA, 51 bases in frame from base 1.

Amplification of TCR beta CDR3 regions was carried out from RNA transcripts. A first-round RT-PCR of the TCR CDR3 used the HTBI primer set with the Qiagen OneStep RT-PCR kit. The libraries were constructed in a second round of multiplex PCR and then size-selected and purified. The libraries were sequenced on an Illumina HiSeq2000 using paired-end 100 bp reads. The original methods were these. SOAPnuke was used to process the raw data, with reads discarded if the reads contained adapters or uncalled bases, had a mean Phred below 15, or lacked an exact constant-primer or identifier match. COPE v1.2.5 was used to merge the high-quality paired reads, and each unique nucleotide sequence was defined as a clonotype. MiTCR v1.1 was used to align clonotypes to the IMGT TRBV, TRBD and TRBJ reference segments. Analysis was restricted to V-J combinations with a frequency above 0.0001, which covered just over 98% of repertoires. The TCS score was defined as the ratio of F50 (clonal expansion) to E x V (chaos), calculated using BLOSUM62-based TCRdist between CDR3 peptides within each V-J. Welch's t-statistics and random forest reduced 450 to 600 V-J features to 13, which were used in a naive Bayes classifier (R e1071). TCRdb took the public reads, trimmed them with fastp at Q25, ran MiXCR for clone calling and kept in-frame beta chains. Entries that share a CDR3 protein sequence are merged under the most common genes and DNA. The V and J calls, along with clone size, are taken from TCRdb and not from the paper's own processing. This sample is represented by 310,000 or so distinct CDR3 sequences; about 17% of them were singletons. Together, the top ten hold around 57% of the sample.

This clonotype showed up many times. This receptor's antigen is unknown. No base quality information exists; no much larger clone differs at one position. The sequenced material came from blood. This receptor was taken from a woman aged 55-69 years with Graves' ophthalmopathy. This chain joins TRBV5-1 to TRBJ2-1; a tentative D call is TRBD1 (5 bases match). The DNA is as follows: TGCGCCAGCAGCTACCTCAGGGCTGGTATAATCTACAATGAGCAGTTCTTC. This encodes CASSYLRAGIIYNEQFF.